This T cell receptor (beta chain) comes out of a study of T cells in women clearing cervical HPV infection. The overall study: Controls' single incident HPV16 infection cleared within 12 months without precancer. For cases, blood was sampled a median about 140 days after lesion detection, interquartile range about 90 to 210 days.

Note on this clone: Antigen specificity is unknown. The read falls 3 residues short of the CDR3 end, and the missing part is taken from the germline J gene.

Trimming shortened V by 3 bases and J by 1 base, and 7 bases separated the two germline ends. The CDR3 has 13 residues. CDR1 is SGHRS and CDR2 is YFSETQ in the germline V gene. immunoSEQ multiplex PCR used an average of 1200 ng genomic DNA. Profiled with immunoSEQ multiplex PCR; TCRdb holds only in-frame clones, not every one. The sample table includes roughly 30,000 clones. Study findings and constraints: A classifier using richness and V gene abundances reached an AUC of 0.83.

Material: blood buffy coat. The sequence was obtained from a woman between 18 and 70 years old with a cervical HPV16 infection that either progressed to CIN3+ or cleared (not recorded which). The rearrangement joins TRBV5-1 to TRBJ1-1; tentatively, D is TRBD1 (5 bases). CDR3 bases read: TGCGCCAGCAGCTGGGGGGAGAACACTGAA. Its protein product is CASSWGENTE. The full CDR3 protein is CASSWGENTEAFF.